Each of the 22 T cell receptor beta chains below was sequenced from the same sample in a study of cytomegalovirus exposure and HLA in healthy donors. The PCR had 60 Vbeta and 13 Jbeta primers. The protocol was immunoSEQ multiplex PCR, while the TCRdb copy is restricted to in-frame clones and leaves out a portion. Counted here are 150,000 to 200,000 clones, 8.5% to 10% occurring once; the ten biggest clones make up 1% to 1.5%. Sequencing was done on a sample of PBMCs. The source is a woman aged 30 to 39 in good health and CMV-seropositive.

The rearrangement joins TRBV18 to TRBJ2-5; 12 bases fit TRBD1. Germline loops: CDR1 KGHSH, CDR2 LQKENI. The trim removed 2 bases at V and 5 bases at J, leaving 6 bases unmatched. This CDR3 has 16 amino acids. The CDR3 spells CASSPFPGQGAETQYF. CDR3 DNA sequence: TGTGCCAGCTCACCATTTCCGGGACAGGGGGCTGAGACCCAGTACTTC. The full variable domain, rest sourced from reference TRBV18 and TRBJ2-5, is NAGVMQNPRHLVRRRGQEARLRCSPMKGHSHVYWYRQLPEEGLKFMVYLQKENIIDESGMPKERFSAEFPKEGPSILRIQQVVRGDSAAYFCASSPFPGQGAETQYFGPGTRLLVL.

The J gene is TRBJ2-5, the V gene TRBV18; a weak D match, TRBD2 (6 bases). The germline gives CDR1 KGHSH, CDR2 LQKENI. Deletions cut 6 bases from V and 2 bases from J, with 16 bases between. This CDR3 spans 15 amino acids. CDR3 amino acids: CASSLTRKSQETQYF. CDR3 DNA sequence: TGTGCCAGCTCCCTGACTAGGAAAAGTCAAGAGACCCAGTACTTC.

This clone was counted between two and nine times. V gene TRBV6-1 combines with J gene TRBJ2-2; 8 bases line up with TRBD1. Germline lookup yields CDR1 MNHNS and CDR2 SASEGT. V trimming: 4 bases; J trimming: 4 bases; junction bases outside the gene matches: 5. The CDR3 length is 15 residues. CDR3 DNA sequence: TGTGCCAGCAGTGTACAGGGGGTGGGCACCGGGGAGCTGTTTTTT. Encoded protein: CASSVQGVGTGELFF.

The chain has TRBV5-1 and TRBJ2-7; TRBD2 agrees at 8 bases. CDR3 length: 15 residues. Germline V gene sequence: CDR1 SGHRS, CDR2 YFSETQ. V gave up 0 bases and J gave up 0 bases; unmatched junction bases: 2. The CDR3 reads CASSLAGGLSYEQYF. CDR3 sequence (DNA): TGCGCCAGCAGCTTGGCGGGAGGGCTCTCCTACGAGCAGTACTTC.

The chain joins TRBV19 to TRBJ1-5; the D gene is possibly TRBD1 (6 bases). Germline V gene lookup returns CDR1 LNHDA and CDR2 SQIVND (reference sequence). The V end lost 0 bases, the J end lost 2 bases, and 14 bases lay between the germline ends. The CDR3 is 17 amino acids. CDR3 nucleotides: TGTGCCAGTAGTATAGACCTTCGGGGGGCTGGCAATCAGCCCCAGCATTTT. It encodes CASSIDLRGAGNQPQHF.

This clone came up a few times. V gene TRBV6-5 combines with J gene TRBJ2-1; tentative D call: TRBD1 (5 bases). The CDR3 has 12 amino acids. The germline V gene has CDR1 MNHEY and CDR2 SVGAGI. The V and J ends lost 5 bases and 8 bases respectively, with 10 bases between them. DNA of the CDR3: TGTGCCAGCAGTCAGGGTGGCCATGAGCAGTTCTTC. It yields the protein CASSQGGHEQFF.

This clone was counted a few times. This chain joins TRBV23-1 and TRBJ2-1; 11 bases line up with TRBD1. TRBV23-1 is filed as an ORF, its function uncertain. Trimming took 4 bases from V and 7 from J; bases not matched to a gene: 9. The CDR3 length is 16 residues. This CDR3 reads CASSPPGQGVRNEQFF. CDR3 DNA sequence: TGCGCCAGCAGTCCCCCGGGACAGGGGGTGAGAAATGAGCAGTTCTTC.

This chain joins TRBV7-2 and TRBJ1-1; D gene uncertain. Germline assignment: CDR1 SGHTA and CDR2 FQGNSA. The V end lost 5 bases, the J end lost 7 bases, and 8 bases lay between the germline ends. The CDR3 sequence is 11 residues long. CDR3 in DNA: TGTGCCAGCAGCGTTTCAGATGAAGCTTTCTTT. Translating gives CASSVSDEAFF. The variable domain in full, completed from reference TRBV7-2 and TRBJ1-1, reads GAGVSQSPSNKVTEKGKDVELRCDPISGHTALYWYRQSLGQGLEFLIYFQGNSAPDKSGLPSDRFSAERTGGSVSTLTIQRTQQEDSAVYLCASSVSDEAFFGQGTRLTVV.

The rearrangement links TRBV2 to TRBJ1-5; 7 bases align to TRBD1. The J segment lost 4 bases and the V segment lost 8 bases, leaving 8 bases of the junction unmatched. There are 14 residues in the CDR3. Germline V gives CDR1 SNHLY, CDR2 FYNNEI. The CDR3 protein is CASCPQDRNQPQHF. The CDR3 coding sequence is TGTGCCAGCTGCCCCCAGGACAGGAATCAGCCCCAGCATTTT.

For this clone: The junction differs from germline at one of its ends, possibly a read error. CDR3 region: CASRETGLAGGLYIYTDKQYF. CDR3 nucleotide sequence: TGTGCCAGCAGGGAAACCGGACTAGCGGGAGGGCTATATATCTACACAGATAAGCAGTATTTT. This chain uses TRBV6-1 with TRBJ2-3; 15 bases match TRBD2. CDR1 is MNHNS, CDR2 SASEGT, per germline. The CDR3 runs 21 residues.

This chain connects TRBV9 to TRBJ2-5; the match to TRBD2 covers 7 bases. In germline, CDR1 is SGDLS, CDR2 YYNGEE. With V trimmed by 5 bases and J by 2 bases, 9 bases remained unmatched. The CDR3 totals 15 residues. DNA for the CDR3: TGTGCCAGCAGTGGTTGGGAGGGCCTACAAGAGACCCAGTACTTC. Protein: CASSGWEGLQETQYF.

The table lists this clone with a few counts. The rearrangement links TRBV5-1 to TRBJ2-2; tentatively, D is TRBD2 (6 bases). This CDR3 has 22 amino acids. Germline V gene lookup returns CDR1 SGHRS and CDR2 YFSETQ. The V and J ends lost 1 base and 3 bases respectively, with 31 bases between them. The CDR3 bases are TGCGCCAGCAGCTTGTTACATGGTCGGGGCGGAGGGAGCGGGCCACACACCGGGGAGCTGTTTTTT. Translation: CASSLLHGRGGGSGPHTGELFF.

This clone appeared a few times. In DNA, the CDR3 is TGTGCCAGCAGCGCACAGGGGGTCAAAGCTGAAGCTTTCTTT. Protein product: CASSAQGVKAEAFF. V and J are TRBV6-6 and TRBJ1-1, with 8 nucleotides matching TRBD1. This CDR3 spans 14 amino acids. Germline V CDR1 and CDR2: MNHNY, SVGAGI (reference sequence). With 6 bases clipped from V and 6 bases from J, the junction kept 9 bases outside the gene matches.

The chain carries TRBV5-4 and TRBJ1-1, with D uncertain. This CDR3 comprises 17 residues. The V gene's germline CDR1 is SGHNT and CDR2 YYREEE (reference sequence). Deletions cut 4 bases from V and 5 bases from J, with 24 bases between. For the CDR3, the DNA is TGTGCCAGCAGCCGTACCCCTGGACGAGGATCGGGAACTGAAGCTTTCTTT. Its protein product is CASSRTPGRGSGTEAFF.

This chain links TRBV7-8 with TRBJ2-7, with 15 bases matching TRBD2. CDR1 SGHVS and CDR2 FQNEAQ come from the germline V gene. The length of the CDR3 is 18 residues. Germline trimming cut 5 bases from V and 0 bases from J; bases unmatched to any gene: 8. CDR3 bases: TGTGCCAGCAGCCCGGGACTAGCGGGAGGTCCTGCCTCCTACGAGCAGTACTTC. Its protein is CASSPGLAGGPASYEQYF.

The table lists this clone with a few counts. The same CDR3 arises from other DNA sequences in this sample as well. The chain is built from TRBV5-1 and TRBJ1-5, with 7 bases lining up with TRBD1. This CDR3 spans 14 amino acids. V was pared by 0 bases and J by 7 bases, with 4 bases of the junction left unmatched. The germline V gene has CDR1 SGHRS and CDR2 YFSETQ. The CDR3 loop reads CASSLVGGGQPQHF. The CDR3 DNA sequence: TGCGCCAGCAGCTTGGTAGGGGGCGGGCAGCCCCAGCATTTT.

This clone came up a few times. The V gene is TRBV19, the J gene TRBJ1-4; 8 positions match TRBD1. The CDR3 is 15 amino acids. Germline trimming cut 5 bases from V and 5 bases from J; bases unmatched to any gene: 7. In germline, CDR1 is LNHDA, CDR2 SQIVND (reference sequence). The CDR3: CASSRPGGENEKLFF. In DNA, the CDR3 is TGTGCCAGTAGTCGCCCAGGGGGCGAGAATGAAAAACTGTTTTTT.

In DNA, the CDR3 is TGTGCCAGCAGTACAACAGGGTCTAACACTGAAGCTTTCTTT. As protein: CASSTTGSNTEAFF. The chain employs TRBV6-5 and TRBJ1-1; a weak D match, TRBD1 (6 bases). The CDR3 contains 14 residues. V lost 5 bases and J 2 bases, leaving 12 bases between the germline ends. Germline V gene sequence: CDR1 MNHEY, CDR2 SVGAGI.

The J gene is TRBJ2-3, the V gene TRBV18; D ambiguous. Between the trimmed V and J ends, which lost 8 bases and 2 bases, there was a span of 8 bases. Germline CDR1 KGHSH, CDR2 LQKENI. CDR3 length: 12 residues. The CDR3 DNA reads TGTGCCAGCGCTGAGTTCACAGATACGCAGTATTTT. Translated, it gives CASAEFTDTQYF.

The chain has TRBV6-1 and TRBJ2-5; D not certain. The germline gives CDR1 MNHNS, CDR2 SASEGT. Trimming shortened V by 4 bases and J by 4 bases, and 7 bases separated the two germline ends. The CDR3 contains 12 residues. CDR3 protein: CASSGTRETQYF. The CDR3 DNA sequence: TGTGCCAGCAGTGGCACCAGAGAGACCCAGTACTTC.

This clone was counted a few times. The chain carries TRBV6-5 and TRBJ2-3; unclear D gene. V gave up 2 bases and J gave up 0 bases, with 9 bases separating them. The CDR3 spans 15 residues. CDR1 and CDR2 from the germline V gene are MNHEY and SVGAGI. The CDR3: CASSYDPRSTDTQYF. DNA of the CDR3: TGTGCCAGCAGTTACGATCCCAGAAGCACAGATACGCAGTATTTT.

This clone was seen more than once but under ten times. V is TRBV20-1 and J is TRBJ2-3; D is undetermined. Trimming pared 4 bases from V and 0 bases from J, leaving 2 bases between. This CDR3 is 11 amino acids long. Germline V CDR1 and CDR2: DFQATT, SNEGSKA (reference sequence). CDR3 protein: CSATSTDTQYF. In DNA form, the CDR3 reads TGCAGTGCTACTAGCACAGATACGCAGTATTTT.